This T cell receptor beta chain originates from a study of immune heterogeneity within non-small cell lung tumors. Study summary: Several squamous cell carcinomas, more than 8 non-squamous carcinomas and 1 not otherwise specified made up the tumors.

Template was bulk tumor genomic DNA, about 600 ng per sample. Biopsies that were spaced far apart were taken, several per primary tumor, during surgery. Undergoing curative surgery were patients whose non-small cell lung cancer was untreated and newly diagnosed. This CDR3 comprises 16 residues. The V segment lost 4 bases and the J segment 3 bases; nucleotides outside the gene matches: 7. Germline V lookup: CDR1 LNHDA, CDR2 SQIVND (reference sequence). Study results and limitations: Identical dominant CDR3 beta clonotypes spanned tumor sites within a patient, beside site-unique high-frequency clones.

By share, this clonotype ranks as medium-sized. What it recognizes is unknown. A first 10-cycle multiplex round used 32 V-gene and 13 J-gene primers on TCR beta CDR3. TCRdb called the multiplex PCR reads again in MiXCR, with one record for every CDR3 protein. The sample consists of 12,000 to 15,000 distinct CDR3 sequences, over 25% of them appearing once. The sequence was collected from a woman in her forties or fifties with non-small cell lung cancer. V and J are TRBV19 and TRBJ1-1, with 11 bases aligning to TRBD1. Sequenced input: lung tumor tissue. CDR3: CASSTGTGGSDTEAFF. As DNA, the CDR3 is TGTGCCAGTAGTACCGGGACAGGGGGATCAGACACTGAAGCTTTCTTT.